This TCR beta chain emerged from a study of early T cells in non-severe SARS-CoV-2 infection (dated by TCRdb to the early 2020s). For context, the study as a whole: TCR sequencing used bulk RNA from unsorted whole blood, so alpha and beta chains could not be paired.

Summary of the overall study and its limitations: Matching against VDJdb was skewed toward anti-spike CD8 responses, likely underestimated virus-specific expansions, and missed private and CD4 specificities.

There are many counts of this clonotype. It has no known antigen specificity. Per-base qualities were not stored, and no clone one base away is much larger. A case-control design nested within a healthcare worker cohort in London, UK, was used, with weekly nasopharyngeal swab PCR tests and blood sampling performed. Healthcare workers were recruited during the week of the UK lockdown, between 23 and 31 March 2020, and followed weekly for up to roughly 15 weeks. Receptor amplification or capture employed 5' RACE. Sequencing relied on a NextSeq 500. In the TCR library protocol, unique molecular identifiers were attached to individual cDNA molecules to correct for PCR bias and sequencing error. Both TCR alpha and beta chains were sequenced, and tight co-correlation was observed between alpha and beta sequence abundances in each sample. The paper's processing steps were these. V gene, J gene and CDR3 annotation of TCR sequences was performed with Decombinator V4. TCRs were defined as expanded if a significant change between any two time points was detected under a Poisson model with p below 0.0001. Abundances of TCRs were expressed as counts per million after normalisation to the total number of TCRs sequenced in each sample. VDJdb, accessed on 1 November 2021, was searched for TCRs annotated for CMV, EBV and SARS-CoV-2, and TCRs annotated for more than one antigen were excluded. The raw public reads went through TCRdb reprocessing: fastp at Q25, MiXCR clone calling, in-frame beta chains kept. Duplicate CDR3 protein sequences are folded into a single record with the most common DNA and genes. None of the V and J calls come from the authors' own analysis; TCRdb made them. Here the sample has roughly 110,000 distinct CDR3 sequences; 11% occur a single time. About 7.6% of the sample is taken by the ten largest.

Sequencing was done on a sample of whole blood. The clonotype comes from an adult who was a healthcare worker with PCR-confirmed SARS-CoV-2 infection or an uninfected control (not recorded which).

The CDR3 sequence is CSAGRRPAFF. In nucleotides, the sequence is TGCAGTGCTGGAAGGAGGCCAGCTTTCTTT. The chain is encoded by TRBV20-1 joined to TRBJ1-1; the D gene assignment is ambiguous. In the germline V gene (reference sequence), CDR1 corresponds to DFQATT and CDR2 to SNEGSKA. The CDR3 goes from the cysteine to the phenylalanine over 10 residues. The kept DNA is CDR3 alone, 30 bases in frame from the first base. The junction carries 11 bases between V and J, which are trimmed by 5 bases and 10 bases respectively.